The T cell receptor (beta chain) under discussion was sequenced for a study of cytomegalovirus exposure and HLA in healthy donors. Findings of the study overall: Among TCR beta chains, those listed as cytomegalovirus-associated numbered over 150. By HLA locus, TCR association rates varied in a later analysis, with DRB1 showing the most and HLA-C the fewest.

As regards this clone: Its antigen is unidentified.

At sampling all donors were nominally healthy, likely with unrecorded immune exposures. The germline V gene has CDR1 SEHNR and CDR2 FQNEAQ (reference sequence). V dropped 3 bases and J dropped 4 bases, with 6 bases sitting between them. The CDR3 is made up of 12 amino acids. It was with 60 Vbeta and 13 Jbeta primers that the PCR ran. Some clones are missing from TCRdb's copy, which holds only in-frame ones; the method was immunoSEQ multiplex PCR. Of about 130,000 clones in the sample, 82% are singletons; the top ten hold 2.5% to 3.5%. Sequencing was done on a sample of PBMCs. The source is a boy under 10 years old in good health and CMV-seronegative. The rearrangement uses TRBV7-9 and TRBJ1-1; D is unclear. The CDR3 nucleotides read TGTGCCAGCAGCTTTCAGGCCACTGAAGCTTTCTTT. It specifies CASSFQATEAFF.